This T cell receptor beta chain was observed in a study of T cells after yellow fever vaccination. Across the study: A sort based on CD3, CD45RA, CCR7 and CD95 yielded the EM, EMRA, CM and Tscm memory subsets.

The 5'RACE template-switching step produced TCR cDNA and added a universal primer site and UMIs. One entry per CDR3 protein results from TCRdb running MiXCR on the 5' RACE reads. The repertoire includes about 26,000 distinct CDR3 sequences, roughly 4.7% of them detected once, and 38% sits in the top ten. Study-wide results and limits: Most clones from primary vaccination resurfaced after the booster (approximately 96% CD4, approximately 88% CD8). At day 0, almost all vaccine-responding clonotypes escaped detection in the sorted memory subsets.

The source of this sequence is a young man who received the YFV17D yellow fever vaccine. This material consisted of PBMCs, either bulk or a sorted T-cell subset (CD4+, CD8+, memory, or dextramer-sorted; not recorded which), taken on the day of the yellow fever booster vaccination.

The CDR3 DNA reads TGTGCCAGCAAAGCGCGGGGGGGGGCCACCACAGATACGCAGTATTTT. Protein product: CASKARGGATTDTQYF. The chain links TRBV7-8 to TRBJ2-3; the match to TRBD2 covers 9 bases. Germline lookup yields CDR1 SGHVS and CDR2 FQNEAQ. This CDR3 contains 16 residues. The V and J ends lost 7 bases and 2 bases, in that order; junction bases with no gene match: 10.